The 5 T cell receptor beta chains below all came from one sample that was sequenced in a study of T cells in Graves' hyperthyroidism and ophthalmopathy (dated by TCRdb to the late 2010s). Library construction relied on multiplex PCR. Reads for this sample came from an Illumina HiSeq 2000. The TCR beta CDR3 regions were amplified from the RNA transcripts. A first-round RT-PCR of the TCR CDR3 used the HTBI primer set with the Qiagen OneStep RT-PCR kit. TCRdb cleaned the public reads at Q25 with fastp, built clones with MiXCR and kept in-frame beta chains. Rows with one shared CDR3 protein collapse into an entry with the most common genes and DNA. The sample data list hundreds of thousands of distinct CDR3 sequences, and 13% to 15% of these were observed just once. The top ten hold 10% of the sample. Sample: blood. These receptors were obtained from a woman under 30 with Graves' hyperthyroidism.

This clonotype was counted at least ten times. The chain joins TRBV24-1 to TRBJ2-5; 10 bases align to TRBD1. Germline trimming cut 5 bases from V and 5 bases from J; bases unmatched to any gene: 10. The CDR3 runs 16 residues. Germline V gene data show CDR1 as KGHDR and CDR2 as SFDVKD. CDR3 sequence: CATSGGDRGVGETQYF. DNA for the CDR3: TGTGCCACCAGTGGTGGGGACAGGGGCGTCGGGGAGACCCAGTACTTC.

V gene TRBV18 combines with J gene TRBJ2-7, with 14 nucleotides matching TRBD2. This CDR3 spans 17 amino acids. The germline CDR1 and CDR2 sequences are KGHSH and LQKENI. Losses at the gene ends were 1 base for V and 5 bases for J; bases not matched to a gene: 7. Here the CDR3 DNA reads TGTGCCAGCTCACCACTCACGGGACTAGCGGGAGTTCACGAGCAGTACTTC. It encodes CASSPLTGLAGVHEQYF.

V is TRBV29-1 and J is TRBJ1-2; D uncertain. The CDR3 extends over 12 amino acids. The V end was cut by 6 bases, the J end by 5 bases, with 13 bases between. The V gene's germline CDR1 is SQVTM and CDR2 ANQGSEA. The CDR3 loop reads CSVRERYYGYTF. DNA of the CDR3: TGCAGCGTCCGAGAAAGATATTATGGCTACACCTTC.

This clonotype was detected only a few times. One junction end disagrees with the germline gene, perhaps due to a read error. The rearrangement uses TRBV24-1 and TRBJ2-2; D gene ambiguous. The germline gives CDR1 KGHDR, CDR2 SFDVKD. The CDR3 consists of 16 residues. As DNA, the CDR3 is TGTACCACCAGTGACCCACGAGCGACGAACACCGGGGAGCTGTTTTTT. Its protein product is CTTSDPRATNTGELFF.

This clonotype turned up a few times. J is TRBJ2-1 and V is TRBV6-2 or TRBV6-3, with TRBD2 identical over 10 bases. CDR1 and CDR2 from the germline V gene are MNHEY and SVGEGT. This CDR3 spans 16 amino acids. The V gene end was trimmed by 2 bases and the J gene end by 7 bases; junction bases not matched to a gene: 8. The CDR3 spells CASSYPPSGSLNEQFF. The CDR3 nucleotides read TGTGCCAGCAGTTACCCCCCTAGCGGGAGCCTAAATGAGCAGTTCTTC.